This T cell receptor (beta chain) was documented in a study of T cells in Graves' hyperthyroidism and ophthalmopathy. Those with hyperthyroidism were 18 to 65 years old, newly diagnosed, and ill for under 2 months. PBMCs were obtained from about 9 ml fresh peripheral blood. CDR1 and CDR2 (germline): MRHNA, SNTAGT. The CDR3 spans 15 residues. The germline V and J ends were trimmed by 2 bases and 5 bases, with 10 bases remaining between them. This clonotype was seen repeatedly, ten times or more. Its matching antigen is unknown. General observations from the study: Blood also carried most thyroid clonotypes expanded above 0.001.

RNA transcripts provided the source from which TCR beta CDR3 regions were amplified. The study used the HTBI primer set for a first-round RT-PCR of the TCR CDR3. TCRdb ran MiXCR on the multiplex PCR reads and lists one entry per CDR3 protein. The table includes about 290,000 distinct CDR3 sequences, roughly an eighth detected once. The clonotype was recovered from a woman aged 40 to 49 with Graves' hyperthyroidism. Sequenced: blood. The chain is built from TRBV6-4 and TRBJ1-6; D unresolved. The CDR3 DNA reads TGTGCCAGCAGTGACGGATGGGGTAATAATTCACCCCTCCACTTT. It codes for CASSDGWGNNSPLHF.